The entry that follows covers one T cell receptor beta chain sequence. Sequencing used immunoSEQ multiplex PCR; TCRdb keeps in-frame clones, though not all of them. The table shows 15,000 to 20,000 clones, with 55% to 70% occurring only once. Trimming shortened V by 1 base and J by 0 bases, and 7 bases separated the two germline ends. The CDR3 is 15 residues long. Germline lookup yields CDR1 MDHEN and CDR2 SYDVKM. Specified treatment: randomized to nivolumab then ipilimumab (arm A) or the reverse (arm B). None of the patients previously received DNA-damaging chemotherapy. These data belong to a study of sequential checkpoint blockade in melanoma.

This TCR was sampled from a human donor with melanoma. This chain uses TRBV28 with TRBJ2-1; D might be TRBD2 (5 bases). Sequences were derived from CD8+ T cells sorted from blood (inferred from file names), sampled from a patient given nivolumab and ipilimumab in sequence. The CDR3 DNA follows: TGTGCCAGCAGTTTATCGGGAAACTCCTACAATGAGCAGTTCTTC. It encodes CASSLSGNSYNEQFF.